This T cell receptor beta chain stems from a study of shared clonotypes between healthy human individuals. This clone has just one count. The antigen remains unidentified. Generated by immunoSEQ multiplex PCR, the TCRdb table keeps only in-frame clones and is missing some. The sample has some 500,000 clones, 90% to 97% seen once. Study findings and constraints: Naive subsets, compared against memory subsets, generally had larger estimated richness values.

This receptor was identified in a woman aged 25 to 39 in good health. Sequencing used naive CD4+ T cells sorted from blood. Subset indicated: CD45RA+ positively selected.

CDR3 nucleotides: TGTGCCAGCAACCAACTAGCGGGCACAGATACGCAGTATTTT. Its protein product is CASNQLAGTDTQYF. V is TRBV28 and J is TRBJ2-3, with TRBD2 matching 8 bases. Germline assignment: CDR1 MDHEN and CDR2 SYDVKM. The CDR3 has 14 residues. Trimming cost V 7 bases and J 1 base; bases outside gene matches: 4.